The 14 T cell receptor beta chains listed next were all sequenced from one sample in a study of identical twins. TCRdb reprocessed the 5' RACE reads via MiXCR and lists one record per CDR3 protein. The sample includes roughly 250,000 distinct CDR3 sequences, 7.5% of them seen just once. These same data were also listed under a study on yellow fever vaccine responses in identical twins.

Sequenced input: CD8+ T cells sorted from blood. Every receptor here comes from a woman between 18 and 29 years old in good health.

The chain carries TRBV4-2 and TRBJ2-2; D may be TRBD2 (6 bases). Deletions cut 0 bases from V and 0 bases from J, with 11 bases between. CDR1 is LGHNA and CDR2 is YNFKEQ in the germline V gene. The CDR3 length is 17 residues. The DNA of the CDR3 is TGTGCCAGCAGCCAAGACCCGACTAGTACGAACACCGGGGAGCTGTTTTTT. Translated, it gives CASSQDPTSTNTGELFF.

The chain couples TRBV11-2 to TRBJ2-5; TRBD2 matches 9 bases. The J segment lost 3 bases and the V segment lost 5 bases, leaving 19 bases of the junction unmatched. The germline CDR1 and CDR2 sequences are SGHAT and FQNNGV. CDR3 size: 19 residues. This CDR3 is CASSLPPASGKGREETQYF. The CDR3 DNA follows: TGTGCCAGCAGCCTCCCCCCGGCTAGCGGGAAGGGGCGAGAAGAGACCCAGTACTTC.

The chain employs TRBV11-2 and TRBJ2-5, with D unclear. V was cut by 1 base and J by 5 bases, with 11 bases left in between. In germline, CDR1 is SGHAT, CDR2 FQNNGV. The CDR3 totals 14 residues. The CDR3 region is CASSLGAGGETQYF. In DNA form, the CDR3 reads TGTGCCAGCAGCTTAGGGGCAGGTGGTGAGACCCAGTACTTC.

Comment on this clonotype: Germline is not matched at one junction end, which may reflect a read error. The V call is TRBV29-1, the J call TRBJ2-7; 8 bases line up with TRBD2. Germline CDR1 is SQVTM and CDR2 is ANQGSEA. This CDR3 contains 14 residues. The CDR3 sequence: CSVEVSGVTYEQCF. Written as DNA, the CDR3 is TGCAGCGTTGAGGTTAGCGGGGTTACCTACGAGCAGTGCTTC.

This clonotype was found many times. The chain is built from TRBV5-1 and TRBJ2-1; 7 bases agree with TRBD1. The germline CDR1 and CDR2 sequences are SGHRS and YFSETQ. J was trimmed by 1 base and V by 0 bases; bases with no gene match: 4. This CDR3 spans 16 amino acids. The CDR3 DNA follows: TGCGCCAGCAGCTTGGTGCCGGGACAGTCCTACAATGAGCAGTTCTTC. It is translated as CASSLVPGQSYNEQFF.

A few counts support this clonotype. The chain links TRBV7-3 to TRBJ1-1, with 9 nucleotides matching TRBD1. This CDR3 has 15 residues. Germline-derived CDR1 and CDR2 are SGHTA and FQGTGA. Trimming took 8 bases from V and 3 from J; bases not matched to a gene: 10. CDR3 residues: CASAPWGDRDTEAFF. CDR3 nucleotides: TGTGCCAGCGCGCCCTGGGGGGACAGGGACACTGAAGCTTTCTTT.

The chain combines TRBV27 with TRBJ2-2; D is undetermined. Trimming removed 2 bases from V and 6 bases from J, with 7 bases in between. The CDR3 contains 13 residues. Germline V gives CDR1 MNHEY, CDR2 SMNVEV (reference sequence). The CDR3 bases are TGTGCCAGCAGTTTAACAGAATCCGGGGAGCTGTTTTTT. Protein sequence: CASSLTESGELFF.

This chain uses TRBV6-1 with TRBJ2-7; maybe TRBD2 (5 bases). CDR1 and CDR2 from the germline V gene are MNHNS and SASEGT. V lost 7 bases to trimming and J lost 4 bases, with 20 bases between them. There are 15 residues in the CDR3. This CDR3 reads CASMIPGSLYYEQYF. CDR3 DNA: TGTGCCAGCATGATACCGGGATCCCTTTATTACGAGCAGTACTTC.

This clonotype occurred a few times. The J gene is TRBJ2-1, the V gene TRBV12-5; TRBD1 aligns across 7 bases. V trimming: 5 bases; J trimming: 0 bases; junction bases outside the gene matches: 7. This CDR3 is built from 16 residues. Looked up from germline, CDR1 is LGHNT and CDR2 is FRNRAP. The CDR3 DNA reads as TGTGCTAGTGGTCCCAGGGGGATCGGCTCCTACAATGAGCAGTTCTTC. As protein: CASGPRGIGSYNEQFF.

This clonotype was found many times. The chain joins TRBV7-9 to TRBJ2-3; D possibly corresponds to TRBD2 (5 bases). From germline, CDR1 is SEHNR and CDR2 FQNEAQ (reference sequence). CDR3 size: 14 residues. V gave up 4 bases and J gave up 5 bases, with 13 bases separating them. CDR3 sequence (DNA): TGTGCCAGCAGCTCGCCGTCACTAGTAGATACGCAGTATTTT. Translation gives CASSSPSLVDTQYF.

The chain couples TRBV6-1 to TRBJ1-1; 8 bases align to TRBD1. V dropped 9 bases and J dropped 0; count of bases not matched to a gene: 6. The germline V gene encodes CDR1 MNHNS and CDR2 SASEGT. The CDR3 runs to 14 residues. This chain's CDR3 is CASAPTGVNTEAFF. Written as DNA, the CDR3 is TGTGCCAGTGCGCCGACAGGGGTGAACACTGAAGCTTTCTTT.

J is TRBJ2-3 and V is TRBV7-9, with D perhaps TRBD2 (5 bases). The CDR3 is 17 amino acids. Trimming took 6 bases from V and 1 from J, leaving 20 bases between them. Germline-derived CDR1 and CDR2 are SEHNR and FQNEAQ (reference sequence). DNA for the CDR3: TGTGCCAGCAGACAATCCCTCTCCGTGGAGGGCACAGATACGCAGTATTTT. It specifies CASRQSLSVEGTDTQYF.

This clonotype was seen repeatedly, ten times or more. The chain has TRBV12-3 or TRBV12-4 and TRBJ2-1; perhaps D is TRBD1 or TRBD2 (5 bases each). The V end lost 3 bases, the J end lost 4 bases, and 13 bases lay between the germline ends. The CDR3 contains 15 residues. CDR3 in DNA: TGTGCCAGCAGTTTCTCTGGGGGTCCTTACAATGAGCAGTTCTTC. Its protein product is CASSFSGGPYNEQFF.

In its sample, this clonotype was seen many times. CDR3 amino acids: CASSQFLDSVYGYTF. As DNA, the CDR3 is TGTGCCAGCAGCCAATTTCTGGACAGCGTCTATGGCTACACCTTC. The chain joins TRBV3-1 to TRBJ1-2, with D possibly being TRBD1 (6 bases). Looked up from germline, CDR1 is LGHDT and CDR2 is YNNKEL (reference sequence). This CDR3 is built from 15 residues. With 2 bases removed from V and 4 bases from J, the gap between germline ends came to 14 bases.